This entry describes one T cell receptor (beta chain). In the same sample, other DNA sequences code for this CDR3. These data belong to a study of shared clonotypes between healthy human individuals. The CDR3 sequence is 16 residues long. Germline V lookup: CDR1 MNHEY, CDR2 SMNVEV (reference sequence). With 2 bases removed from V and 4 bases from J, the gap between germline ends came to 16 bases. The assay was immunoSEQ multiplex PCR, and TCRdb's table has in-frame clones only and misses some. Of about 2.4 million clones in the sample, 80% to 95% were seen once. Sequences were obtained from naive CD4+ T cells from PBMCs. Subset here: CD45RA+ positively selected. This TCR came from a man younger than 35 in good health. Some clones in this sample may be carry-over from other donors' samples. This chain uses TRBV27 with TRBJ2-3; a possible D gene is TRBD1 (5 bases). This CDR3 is CASSLSRAFGADTQYF. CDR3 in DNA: TGTGCCAGCAGTTTAAGCAGGGCCTTCGGCGCAGATACGCAGTATTTT.